This is a list of T cell receptor beta chains from one sample in a study of T-cell reconstitution after alpha-beta-depleted transplantation in children. From the PCR reads, TCRdb called clonotypes with MiXCR, one entry per CDR3 protein. Of 550,000 to 800,000 distinct CDR3 sequences detected, approximately 14% appear once; the ten largest clones hold roughly 0.77%. The sample here was PBMCs, taken before TCRalphabeta/CD19-depleted stem cell transplant. These receptors originate from a girl aged 2-15 years with congenital amegakaryocytic thrombocytopenia, due to receive a stem cell transplant. The CDR3 runs from the conserved cysteine through the conserved F or W. Fields, in order: clone size, V gene, J gene, D gene, CDR3 protein, CDR3 DNA. D genes are given only for firm matches. Some rows have no size entry. The others give once, few or many, or a class for an expanded clone.

once	TRBV5-1	TRBJ1-4	TRBD1	CASSLVTGTGPEKLFF	TGCGCCAGCAGCTTGGTCACCGGGACAGGGCCTGAAAAACTGTTTTTT
NA	TRBV7-9	TRBJ2-2	TRBD1	CASSPRGTGTLTGELFF	TGTGCCAGCAGCCCGCGCGGGACAGGGACCCTAACCGGGGAGCTGTTTTTT
few	TRBV4-1	TRBJ2-3	NA	CASSQAQEVITDTQYF	TGCGCCAGCAGCCAAGCTCAAGAAGTGATCACAGATACGCAGTATTTT
many	TRBV7-3	TRBJ2-1	NA	CASISQGWDEQFF	TGTGCCAGCATTTCTCAGGGCTGGGATGAGCAGTTCTTC
many	TRBV15	TRBJ1-2	NA	CATSRDWVDQVSYGYTF	TGTGCCACCAGCAGAGATTGGGTCGACCAAGTTAGCTATGGCTACACCTTC
many	TRBV20-1	TRBJ2-3	TRBD2	CSGRRKAGGSPDTQYF	TGCAGTGGAAGAAGGAAAGCGGGAGGTAGCCCAGATACGCAGTATTTT
many	TRBV5-1	TRBJ2-4	NA	CASSFSDSKNIQYF	TGCGCCAGCAGCTTCTCGGACAGCAAAAACATTCAGTACTTC
few	TRBV7-6	TRBJ2-1	TRBD2	CASSSMKGLAGGLYNEQFF	TGTGCCAGCAGCTCGATGAAGGGACTAGCGGGAGGGCTCTACAATGAGCAGTTCTTC
many	TRBV5-1	TRBJ2-3	NA	CASRIGTDTQYF	TGCGCCAGCAGAATTGGCACAGATACGCAGTATTTT
many	TRBV20-1	TRBJ2-3	TRBD1	CSASRQGSGDTQYF	TGCAGTGCTAGTCGACAGGGCTCGGGAGATACGCAGTATTTT
NA	TRBV20-1	TRBJ2-2	TRBD1	CSARDEGQRGELFF	TGCAGTGCTAGAGATGAGGGACAGCGCGGGGAGCTGTTTTTT
few	TRBV27	TRBJ2-5	NA	CATRGTQYF	TGTGCAACAAGAGGGACCCAGTACTTC
few	TRBV19	TRBJ2-2	TRBD2	CASSISLAGYRTNTGELFF	TGTGCCAGTAGTATCTCCCTAGCGGGCTACCGGACGAACACCGGGGAGCTGTTTTTT
many	TRBV20-1	TRBJ1-2	TRBD1	CSARGTGFEYTF	TGCAGTGCTAGGGGGACAGGGTTTGAATACACCTTC
many	TRBV7-8	TRBJ2-5	NA	CASSSATSQTQYF	TGTGCCAGCAGCTCAGCGACTAGTCAGACCCAGTACTTC
NA	TRBV7-9	TRBJ1-1	NA	CASSPPPMNTEAFF	TGTGCCAGCAGCCCCCCCCCCATGAACACTGAAGCTTTCTTT
NA	TRBV4-1	TRBJ2-1	TRBD2	CASSPSGTSGTRYNEQFF	TGCGCCAGCAGCCCGTCCGGGACTAGCGGGACTCGTTACAATGAGCAGTTCTTC
many	TRBV28	TRBJ2-7	NA	CASSYRQSHSYEQYF	TGTGCCAGCAGTTACCGACAGTCACATTCCTACGAGCAGTACTTC
NA	TRBV20-1	TRBJ2-1	NA	CSARSGDGNEQFF	TGCAGTGCTAGATCTGGGGATGGAAATGAGCAGTTCTTC
few	TRBV5-1	TRBJ2-3	NA	CASSTDQGTADTQYF	TGCGCCAGCAGCACGGACCAGGGTACGGCAGATACGCAGTATTTT
few	TRBV6-1	TRBJ2-3	TRBD2	CASSEGLALSTDTQYF	TGTGCCAGCAGTGAGGGACTAGCGTTGTCCACAGATACGCAGTATTTT
many	TRBV5-1	TRBJ2-3	TRBD2	CASSPPGTITDTQYF	TGCGCCAGCAGCCCTCCCGGGACTATCACAGATACGCAGTATTTT
NA	TRBV29-1	TRBJ2-5	NA	CSVEPRRDVETQYF	TGCAGCGTTGAGCCTAGGAGGGACGTAGAGACCCAGTACTTC
few	TRBV30	TRBJ2-3	NA	CACSEVVAQSTQYF	TGTGCCTGTTCTGAGGTGGTAGCCCAAAGTACGCAGTATTTT
NA	TRBV10-3	TRBJ2-7	TRBD1	CAISDPGTASYEQYF	TGTGCCATCAGTGATCCCGGGACAGCCTCCTACGAGCAGTACTTC
few	TRBV27	TRBJ2-1	TRBD2	CASSLKTAGAQFF	TGTGCCAGCAGTTTAAAAACAGCGGGGGCGCAGTTCTTC
many	TRBV10-3	TRBJ2-5	TRBD2	CAISGFGSGRKETQYF	TGTGCCATCAGTGGGTTCGGTAGCGGGAGAAAAGAGACCCAGTACTTC
many	TRBV5-1	TRBJ2-7	TRBD1	CASSRSDRGSYEQYF	TGCGCCAGCAGCAGGTCCGACAGGGGTTCCTACGAGCAGTACTTC
many	TRBV5-1	TRBJ1-3	TRBD1	CASSSSSSGTGLGNTIYF	TGCGCCAGCAGCTCCAGCTCAAGTGGGACAGGGCTGGGAAACACCATATATTTT
NA	TRBV7-9	TRBJ2-2	NA	CASSPDRQERDGELFF	TGTGCCAGCAGCCCAGATCGACAGGAGCGAGACGGGGAGCTGTTTTTT
once	TRBV5-1	TRBJ1-6	NA	CASSQRRGSPLHF	TGCGCCAGCAGCCAACGGCGGGGCTCACCCCTCCACTTT
NA	TRBV7-6	TRBJ2-3	TRBD2	CASSLAGLAGVPDTQYF	TGTGCCAGCAGCTTAGCCGGACTAGCGGGAGTCCCAGATACGCAGTATTTT
NA	TRBV20-1	TRBJ2-5	TRBD1	CSATVPGQTETQYF	TGCAGTGCTACAGTACCGGGACAGACGGAGACCCAGTACTTC
NA	TRBV7-9	TRBJ2-5	NA	CASSTTALGGTQYF	TGTGCCAGCAGCACGACAGCGCTCGGAGGGACCCAGTACTTC
many	TRBV10-3	TRBJ1-1	NA	CAISESGGPGTEAFF	TGTGCCATCAGTGAGTCGGGGGGCCCCGGGACTGAAGCTTTCTTT
many	TRBV29-1	TRBJ1-2	NA	CSVAGADYGYTF	TGCAGCGTCGCAGGGGCAGACTATGGCTACACCTTC
many	TRBV2	TRBJ2-1	TRBD2	CASERMRGLADNEQFF	TGTGCCAGTGAGAGGATGAGGGGACTAGCGGACAATGAGCAGTTCTTC
NA	TRBV7-3	TRBJ2-3	TRBD2	CASSLHGLAGTDTQYF	TGTGCCAGCAGCTTACATGGACTAGCGGGGACAGATACGCAGTATTTT